One and the same sample provided the 14 T cell receptor beta chains below, sequenced in a study of control samples from healthy donors and cancer patients. Profiled with immunoSEQ multiplex PCR; TCRdb holds only in-frame clones, not every one. The sample lists approximately 100,000 clones; around 90% were seen once. Sequenced input: blood. The receptors stem from a young man in good health.

V gene TRBV21-1 combines with J gene TRBJ2-1; whether TRBD2, the table's D call, matches the DNA was not checked. TRBV21-1 is given as a pseudogene. The CDR3 extends over 20 amino acids. The CDR3 DNA is TGTGCCAGCAGCCCCCGATTGGTACTAGCGGGAGGGCTCTCCTACAATGAGCAGTTCTTC. Its translation: CASSPRLVLAGGLSYNEQFF.

This chain links TRBV4-1 with TRBJ1-5; D call uncertain. CDR3 length: 16 residues. Trimming took off 0 bases at V and 3 bases at J, with 12 bases between the two ends. Germline V gives CDR1 MGHRA, CDR2 YSYEKL. CDR3 in amino acids: CASSQEAGANNQPQHF. DNA of the CDR3: TGCGCCAGCAGCCAAGAGGCGGGCGCGAACAATCAGCCCCAGCATTTT.

The chain carries TRBV7-3 and TRBJ2-1, with 13 bases lining up with TRBD2. V lost 1 base to trimming and J lost 5 bases; unmatched junction nucleotides: 14. The germline gives CDR1 SGHTA, CDR2 FQGTGA. CDR3 length equals 20 residues. The CDR3 DNA is TGTGCCAGCAGCTTAATCCGGGGGACTAGCGGGACTCAAGAAGACAATGAGCAGTTCTTC. Protein product: CASSLIRGTSGTQEDNEQFF. Supplemented by reference TRBV7-3 and TRBJ2-1, the full variable domain reads GAGVSQTPSNKVTEKGKYVELRCDPISGHTALYWYRQSLGQGPEFLIYFQGTGAADDSGLPNDRFFAVRPEGSVSTLKIQRTERGDSAVYLCASSLIRGTSGTQEDNEQFFGPGTRLTVL.

The chain combines TRBV3-1 (or the pseudogene TRBV3-2) with TRBJ1-5; D is undetermined. Per germline, CDR1 LGHDT and CDR2 YNNKEL (reference sequence). V was cut by 0 bases and J by 0 bases, with 18 bases left in between. This CDR3 comprises 19 residues. CDR3 sequence (DNA): TGTGCCAGCAGCCAAGATAGGACCACCACTATTCATAGCAATCAGCCCCAGCATTTT. Its protein is CASSQDRTTTIHSNQPQHF.

The chain joins TRBV2 to TRBJ2-3; D unclear. The CDR3 runs to 15 residues. In germline, CDR1 is SNHLY, CDR2 FYNNEI. Between the trimmed V and J ends, which lost 6 bases and 1 base, there was a span of 14 bases. The CDR3 sequence: CASRSWRSGTDTQYF. CDR3 sequence (DNA): TGTGCCAGCAGATCCTGGCGATCGGGCACAGATACGCAGTATTTT.

This chain links TRBV7-2 with TRBJ2-1; TRBD2 aligns across 12 bases. V lost 5 bases and J lost 4; bases outside the gene matches: 6. Per germline, CDR1 SGHTA and CDR2 FQGNSA. This CDR3 has 16 amino acids. The CDR3 region is CASSKGLAGIYNEQFF. The CDR3 DNA follows: TGTGCCAGCAGCAAAGGACTAGCGGGAATATACAATGAGCAGTTCTTC.

The rearrangement links TRBV19 to TRBJ1-5, with TRBD1 as a possible D gene (6 bases). The germline gives CDR1 LNHDA, CDR2 SQIVND (reference sequence). The CDR3 sequence is 13 residues long. With 9 bases removed from V and 3 bases from J, the gap between germline ends came to 12 bases. The chain's CDR3 is CASKDRPNQPQHF. The CDR3 DNA reads as TGTGCCAGCAAGGACAGACCCAATCAGCCCCAGCATTTT.

On this clone: The sample contains more than one DNA sequence encoding this CDR3. The J gene is TRBJ2-7, the V gene TRBV27, with D possibly being TRBD2 (7 bases). Trimming removed 11 bases at V and 3 bases at J, with 32 bases between. Germline assignment: CDR1 MNHEY and CDR2 SMNVEV (reference sequence). The CDR3 has 18 amino acids. CDR3 sequence: CAPSLLSAGGGGSYEQYF. CDR3 nucleotides: TGTGCCCCCAGTTTACTATCAGCGGGCGGGGGCGGGAGCTACGAGCAGTACTTC.

Concerning this clone: Additional DNA sequences in this sample encode the identical CDR3. The J gene is TRBJ2-1, the V gene TRBV5-1; possibly TRBD1 for D (5 bases). This CDR3 region has 14 residues. Trimming took off 0 bases at V and 3 bases at J, with 7 bases between the two ends. Germline lookup yields CDR1 SGHRS and CDR2 YFSETQ. As DNA, the CDR3 is TGCGCCAGCAGCTTGGGAGACAGCTACAATGAGCAGTTCTTC. Its protein product is CASSLGDSYNEQFF. The whole variable domain, remainder taken from reference TRBV5-1 and TRBJ2-1, is KAGVTQTPRYLIKTRGQQVTLSCSPISGHRSVSWYQQTPGQGLQFLFEYFSETQRNKGNFPGRFSGRQFSNSRSEMNVSTLELGDSALYLCASSLGDSYNEQFFGPGTRLTVL.

The J gene is TRBJ2-5, the V gene TRBV27; maybe TRBD2 (5 bases). Germline values: CDR1 MNHEY, CDR2 SMNVEV (reference sequence). The CDR3 spans 14 residues. Trimming left V 8 bases short and J 1 base short, with 14 bases between. DNA of the CDR3: TGTGCCAGCTCCCAGCGAGGGTCCCAAGAGACCCAGTACTTC. Amino acid sequence: CASSQRGSQETQYF.

The chain recombines TRBV18 with TRBJ1-2; D is undetermined. Trimming cost V 6 bases and J 8 bases, with 16 bases left between them. CDR1 is KGHSH and CDR2 is LQKENI in the germline V gene. CDR3 length equals 13 residues. CDR3 region: CASSPDTAIGYTF. The CDR3 nucleotides are TGTGCCAGCTCGCCCGACACGGCGATCGGCTACACCTTC.

This chain uses TRBV15 with TRBJ2-3; TRBD1 aligns across 10 bases. Germline CDR1 reads LNHNV; CDR2 reads YYDKDF (reference sequence). The CDR3 runs 14 residues. Trimming at V came to 6 bases and at J to 4 bases, leaving 4 bases not matched to a gene. The CDR3 DNA reads as TGTGCCACCAGGAGGGACAGGGGCCCAGATACGCAGTATTTT. Residues: CATRRDRGPDTQYF.

The J gene is TRBJ1-4, the V gene TRBV29-1; D possibly corresponds to TRBD1 (6 bases). Germline CDR1 reads SQVTM; CDR2 reads ANQGSEA. The CDR3 is made up of 15 amino acids. V lost 5 bases and J lost 7, with 20 bases in between. CDR3 protein: CSVRTPIRGGEKLFF. The CDR3 region has the DNA TGCAGCGTTCGTACCCCCATCAGGGGAGGTGAAAAACTGTTTTTT.

This sequence joins TRBV2 and TRBJ1-2, with D possibly being TRBD1 (5 bases). V dropped 3 bases and J dropped 0 bases, with 8 bases sitting between them. Germline V gene lookup returns CDR1 SNHLY and CDR2 FYNNEI. The CDR3 is 14 residues long. Here the CDR3 reads CASSEQTANYGYTF. CDR3 sequence (DNA): TGTGCCAGCAGTGAGCAGACAGCTAACTATGGCTACACCTTC.